The T cell receptor beta chain described here comes from a study of CD8+CD57+ T cells in acquired aplastic anemia. By flow cytometry, patients selected for sequencing had shown an expansion of CD8+CD57+ cells. This clonotype was picked up a small number of times. The template used for profiling TCR beta VDJ and CDR3 was genomic DNA. From the reads, TCRdb called clonotypes with MiXCR, one entry per CDR3 protein. The sample contains about 160,000 distinct CDR3 sequences, 71% of which appear only once. The sequence was collected from a human donor with aplastic anemia. Sequencing was carried out using sorted CD4+, CD8+, or CD8+CD57+ T cells (not recorded which) from PBMCs.

CDR3 bases: TGTGCCATCAGTGGAGCCTTGGAGACCCAGTACTTC. Translating gives CAISGALETQYF. This chain connects TRBV10-3 to TRBJ2-5; unclear D gene. V shed 4 bases and J shed 5 bases, with 8 bases lying between them. This CDR3 is 12 amino acids long. Germline V gene data show CDR1 as ENHRY and CDR2 as SYGVKD.